Listed below are T cell receptor beta chains from one sample, sequenced in a study of cytomegalovirus exposure and HLA in healthy donors. Repertoires were generated with immunoSEQ multiplex PCR, while TCRdb's copy carries only in-frame clones and drops some. The data contain approximately 100,000 clones, more than 75% of them singletons. The sample was PBMCs. All receptors come from a woman between 18 and 29 years old in good health and CMV-seropositive. The conserved cysteine and the conserved F or W are not part of the CDR3 here.

V	J	CDR3
TRBV2	TRBJ1-1	ASSPLNTEAF
TRBV5-5	TRBJ2-7	ASQEADREGNEQY
TRBV6-1	TRBJ2-5	ASRAGTGGWETQY
TRBV27	TRBJ1-1	ASSPTGMNTEAF
TRBV2	TRBJ2-7	ASRASNEQY
TRBV19	TRBJ2-2	ASSIVGDTGELF
TRBV5-1	TRBJ2-2	ASRRRLAGVSITGELF
TRBV11-3	TRBJ2-1	ASSTAFGGQRSYNEQF
TRBV2	TRBJ2-2	ASRWAGPMTGELF
TRBV19	TRBJ1-3	ASTSQGNTIY
TRBV7-2	TRBJ2-7	ASSWDTYEQY
TRBV7-9	TRBJ1-1	ASSSGLLNTEAF
TRBV11-3	TRBJ2-7	ASSSTSGAPYEQY
TRBV6-1	TRBJ1-1	ASSSHTEAF
TRBV28	TRBJ1-5	ASSSGQGLFQPQH
TRBV28	TRBJ1-6	ASSRTRTGNSPLH
TRBV28	TRBJ1-6	ASSQLNSPLH
TRBV15	TRBJ1-4	ATSSTGSTSEKLF
TRBV6-6	TRBJ1-2	ASSYGLFDGYT
TRBV19	TRBJ1-1	ASSTDRWVAEAF
TRBV7-8	TRBJ2-2	ASSLVAGGNTGELF
TRBV6-1	TRBJ1-1	ASSAGTGSGTEAF
TRBV7-2	TRBJ1-1	ASSLARTGTTEAF
TRBV27	TRBJ1-2	ASSPGQGHNYGYT
TRBV7-9	TRBJ2-7	ASSLAARPSSYEQY
TRBV19	TRBJ1-5	ASSRNSQGINQPQH
TRBV30	TRBJ1-2	AWSADRTPNYGYT
TRBV5-1	TRBJ2-1	ASSLEAGSSYNEQF
TRBV11-3	TRBJ2-5	ASRSAETQY
TRBV5-1	TRBJ1-2	ASNPDPRGLRGYT
TRBV25-1	TRBJ2-7	ASSETGLSISSYEQY
TRBV28	TRBJ1-2	ASRPGTGGLYGYT
TRBV5-1	TRBJ2-3	ASSILGGEADTQY
TRBV7-4	TRBJ2-7	ASSSRSYEQY
TRBV5-1	TRBJ2-1	ASSFAGTYNEQF
TRBV13	TRBJ1-1	ASSLGRGREAF
TRBV6-5	TRBJ2-1	ASSYERGEQF
TRBV6-1	TRBJ2-1	ASSDQGGGNEQF
TRBV28	TRBJ2-1	ASSFERETEQF
TRBV6-5	TRBJ1-1	ASSYHTGDTEAF